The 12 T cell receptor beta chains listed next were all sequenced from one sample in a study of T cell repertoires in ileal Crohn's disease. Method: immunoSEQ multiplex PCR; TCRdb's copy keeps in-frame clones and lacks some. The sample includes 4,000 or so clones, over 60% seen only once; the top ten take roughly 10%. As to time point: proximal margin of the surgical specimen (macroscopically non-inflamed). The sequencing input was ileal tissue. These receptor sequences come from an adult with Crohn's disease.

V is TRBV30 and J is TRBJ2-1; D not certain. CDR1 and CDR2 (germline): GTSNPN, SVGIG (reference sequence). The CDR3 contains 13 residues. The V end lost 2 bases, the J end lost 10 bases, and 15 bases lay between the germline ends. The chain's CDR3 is CAWSRTDRQEQFF. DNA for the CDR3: TGTGCCTGGAGTCGAACCGATCGGCAAGAGCAGTTCTTC.

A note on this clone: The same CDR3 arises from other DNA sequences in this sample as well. This CDR3 is CASRDVSGANVLTF. The DNA of the CDR3 is TGTGCCAGCAGGGATGTCTCTGGGGCCAACGTCCTGACTTTC. V and J are TRBV27 and TRBJ2-6, with no clear D. The V gene lost 6 bases and the J gene lost 0 bases, with 6 bases spanning the gap. The length of the CDR3 is 14 residues. Germline CDR1 is MNHEY and CDR2 is SMNVEV (reference sequence).

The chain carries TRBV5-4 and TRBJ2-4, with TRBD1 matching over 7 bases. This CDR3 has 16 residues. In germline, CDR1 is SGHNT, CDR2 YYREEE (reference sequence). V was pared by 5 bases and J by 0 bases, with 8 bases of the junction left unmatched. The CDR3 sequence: CASSLDRSLAKNIQYF. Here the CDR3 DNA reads TGTGCCAGCAGTCTGGACAGGAGTCTAGCCAAAAACATTCAGTACTTC.

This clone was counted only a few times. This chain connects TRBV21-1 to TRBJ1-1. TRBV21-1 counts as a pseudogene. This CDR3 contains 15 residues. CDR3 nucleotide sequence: TGTGCCAGCAGCAAAGGCGAAGGCTACGGCACTGAAGCTTTCTTT. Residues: CASSKGEGYGTEAFF.

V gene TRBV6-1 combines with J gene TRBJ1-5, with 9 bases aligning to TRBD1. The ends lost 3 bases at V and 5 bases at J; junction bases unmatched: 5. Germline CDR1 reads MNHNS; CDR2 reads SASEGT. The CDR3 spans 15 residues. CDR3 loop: CASSDTGTGYQPQHF. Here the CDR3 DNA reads TGTGCCAGCAGTGACACCGGGACAGGGTATCAGCCCCAGCATTTT.

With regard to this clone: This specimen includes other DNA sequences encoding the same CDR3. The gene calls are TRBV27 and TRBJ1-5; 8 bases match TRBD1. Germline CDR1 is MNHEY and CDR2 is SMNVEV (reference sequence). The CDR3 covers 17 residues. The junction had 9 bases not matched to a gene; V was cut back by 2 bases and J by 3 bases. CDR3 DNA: TGTGCCAGCAGTTTAACTGGACAGGGAGACTCCAATCAGCCCCAGCATTTT. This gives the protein CASSLTGQGDSNQPQHF.

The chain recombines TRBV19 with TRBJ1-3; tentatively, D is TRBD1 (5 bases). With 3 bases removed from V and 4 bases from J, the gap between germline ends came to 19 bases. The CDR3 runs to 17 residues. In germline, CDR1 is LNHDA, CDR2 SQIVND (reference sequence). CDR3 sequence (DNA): TGTGCCAGTAGTATTCAAATAACGGGGCTATCGGGAAACACCATATATTTT. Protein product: CASSIQITGLSGNTIYF.

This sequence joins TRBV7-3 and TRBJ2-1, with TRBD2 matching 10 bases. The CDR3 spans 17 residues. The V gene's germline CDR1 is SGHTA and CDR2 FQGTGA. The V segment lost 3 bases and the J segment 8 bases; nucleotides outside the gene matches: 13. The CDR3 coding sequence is TGTGCCAGCAGCTTGCCTAGCGGGGGTTCTCAAGGGGATGAGCAGTTCTTC. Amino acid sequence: CASSLPSGGSQGDEQFF.

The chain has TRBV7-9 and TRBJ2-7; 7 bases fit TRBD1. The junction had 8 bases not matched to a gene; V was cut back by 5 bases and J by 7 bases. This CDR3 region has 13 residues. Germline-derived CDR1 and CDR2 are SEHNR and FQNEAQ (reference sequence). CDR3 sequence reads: CASSLQTGQEQYF. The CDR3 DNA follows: TGTGCCAGCAGCCTCCAGACAGGGCAAGAGCAGTACTTC. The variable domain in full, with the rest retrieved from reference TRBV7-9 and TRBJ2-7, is DTGVSQNPRHKITKRGQNVTFRCDPISEHNRLYWYRQTLGQGPEFLTYFQNEAQLEKSRLLSDRFSAERPKGSFSTLEIQRTEQGDSAMYLCASSLQTGQEQYFGPGTRLTVT.

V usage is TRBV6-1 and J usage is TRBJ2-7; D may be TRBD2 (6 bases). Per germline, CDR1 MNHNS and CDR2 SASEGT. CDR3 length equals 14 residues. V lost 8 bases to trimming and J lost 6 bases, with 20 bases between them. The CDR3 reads CASGLQSTYGEQYF. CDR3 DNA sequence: TGTGCCAGCGGACTACAGAGTACCTACGGCGAGCAGTACTTC.

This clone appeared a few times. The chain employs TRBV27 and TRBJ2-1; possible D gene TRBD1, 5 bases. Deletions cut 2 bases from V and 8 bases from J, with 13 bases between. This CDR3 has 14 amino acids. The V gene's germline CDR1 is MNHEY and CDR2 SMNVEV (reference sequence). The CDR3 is CASSLRGYLHEQFF. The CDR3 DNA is TGTGCCAGCAGTTTAAGGGGTTATCTCCATGAGCAGTTCTTC.

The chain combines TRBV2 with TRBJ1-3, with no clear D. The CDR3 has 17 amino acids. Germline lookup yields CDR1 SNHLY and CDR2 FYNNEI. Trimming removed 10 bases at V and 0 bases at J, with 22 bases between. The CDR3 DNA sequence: TGTGCCACCGAACCCCGGAGGTCACAATACTCTGGAAACACCATATATTTT. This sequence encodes CATEPRRSQYSGNTIYF.